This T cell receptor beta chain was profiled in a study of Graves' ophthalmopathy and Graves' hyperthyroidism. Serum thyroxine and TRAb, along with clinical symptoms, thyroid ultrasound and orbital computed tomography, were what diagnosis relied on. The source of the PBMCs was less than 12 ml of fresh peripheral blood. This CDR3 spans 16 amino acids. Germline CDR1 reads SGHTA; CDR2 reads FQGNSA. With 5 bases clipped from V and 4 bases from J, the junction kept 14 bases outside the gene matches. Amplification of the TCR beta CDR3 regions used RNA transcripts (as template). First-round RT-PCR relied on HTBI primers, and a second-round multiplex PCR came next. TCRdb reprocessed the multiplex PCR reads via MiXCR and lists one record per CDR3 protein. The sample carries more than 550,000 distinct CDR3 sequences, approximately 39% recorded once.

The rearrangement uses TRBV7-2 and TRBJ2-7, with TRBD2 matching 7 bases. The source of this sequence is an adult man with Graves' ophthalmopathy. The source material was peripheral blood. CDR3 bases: TGTGCCAGCAGCCGGGGCGGAGGGAGGACTAGATACGAGCAGTACTTC. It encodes CASSRGGGRTRYEQYF.